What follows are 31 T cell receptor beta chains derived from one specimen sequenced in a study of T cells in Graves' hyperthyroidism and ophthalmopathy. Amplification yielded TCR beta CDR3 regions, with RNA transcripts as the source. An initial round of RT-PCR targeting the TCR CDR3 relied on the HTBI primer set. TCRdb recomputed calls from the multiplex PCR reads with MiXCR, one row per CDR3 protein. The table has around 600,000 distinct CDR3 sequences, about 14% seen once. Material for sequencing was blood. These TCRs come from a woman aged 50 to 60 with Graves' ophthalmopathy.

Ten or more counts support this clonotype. The CDR3 reads CASSPEVGPHEQFF. The CDR3 nucleotides are TGTGCCAGCAGCCCCGAGGTGGGCCCCCATGAGCAGTTCTTC. This rearrangement joins TRBV12-3 or TRBV12-4 to TRBJ2-1, with D unresolved. The CDR3 totals 14 residues. V shed 6 bases and J shed 8 bases, with 17 bases lying between them.

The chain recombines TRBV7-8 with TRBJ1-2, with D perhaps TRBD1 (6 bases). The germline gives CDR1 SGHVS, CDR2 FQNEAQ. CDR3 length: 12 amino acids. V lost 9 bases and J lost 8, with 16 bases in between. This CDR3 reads CASSRGAQGYTF. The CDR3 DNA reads TGTGCCAGTAGTAGGGGGGCGCAGGGCTACACCTTC.

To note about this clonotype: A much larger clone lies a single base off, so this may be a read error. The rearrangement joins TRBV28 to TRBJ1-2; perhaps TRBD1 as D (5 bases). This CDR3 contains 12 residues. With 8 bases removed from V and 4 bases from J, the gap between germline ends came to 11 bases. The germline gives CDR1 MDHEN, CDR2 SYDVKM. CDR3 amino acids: CASSRGSYGYTF. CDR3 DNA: TGTGCCAGCTCAAGGGGTAGCTATGGCTACACCTTC.

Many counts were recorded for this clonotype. CDR3 DNA: TGTGCCAGCAGTTTGGACGCTACCTACGAGCAGTACTTC. This encodes CASSLDATYEQYF. The chain combines TRBV27 with TRBJ2-7; D remains unclear. Germline V gene lookup returns CDR1 MNHEY and CDR2 SMNVEV (reference sequence). V lost 3 bases and J 2 bases, leaving 8 bases between the germline ends. The CDR3 has 13 amino acids.

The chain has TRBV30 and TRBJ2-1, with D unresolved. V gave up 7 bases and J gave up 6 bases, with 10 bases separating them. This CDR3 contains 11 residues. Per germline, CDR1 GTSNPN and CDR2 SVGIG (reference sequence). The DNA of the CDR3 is TGTGCCTATCAGGTCGTCAATGAGCAGTTCTTC. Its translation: CAYQVVNEQFF.

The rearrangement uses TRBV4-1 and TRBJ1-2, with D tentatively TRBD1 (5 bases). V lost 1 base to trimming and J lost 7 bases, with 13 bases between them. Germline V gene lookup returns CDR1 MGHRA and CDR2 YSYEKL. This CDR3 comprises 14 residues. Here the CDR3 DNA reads TGCGCCAGCAGCCAAGCGGCGGGGGTTGGTGGCTACACCTTC. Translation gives CASSQAAGVGGYTF.

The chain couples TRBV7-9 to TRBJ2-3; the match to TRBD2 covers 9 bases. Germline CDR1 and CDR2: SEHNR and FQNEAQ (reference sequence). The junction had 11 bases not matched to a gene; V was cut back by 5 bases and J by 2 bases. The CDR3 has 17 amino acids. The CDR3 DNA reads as TGTGCCAGCAGCCCCCCGTCGGCGGGAGGGACCACAGATACGCAGTATTTT. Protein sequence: CASSPPSAGGTTDTQYF.

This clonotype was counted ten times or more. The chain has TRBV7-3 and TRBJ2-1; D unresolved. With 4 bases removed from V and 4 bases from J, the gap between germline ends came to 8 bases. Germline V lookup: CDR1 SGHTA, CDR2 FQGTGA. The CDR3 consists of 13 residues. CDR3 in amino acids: CASSSSRYNEQFF. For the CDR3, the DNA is TGTGCCAGCAGCTCGAGCCGTTACAATGAGCAGTTCTTC.

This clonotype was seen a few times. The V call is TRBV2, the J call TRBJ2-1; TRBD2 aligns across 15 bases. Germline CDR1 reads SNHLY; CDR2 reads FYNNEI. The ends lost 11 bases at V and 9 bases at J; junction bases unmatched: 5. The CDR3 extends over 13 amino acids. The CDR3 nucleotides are TGTGCCGGTGGACTAGCGGGAGGGTCTGAGCAGTTCTTC. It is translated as CAGGLAGGSEQFF.

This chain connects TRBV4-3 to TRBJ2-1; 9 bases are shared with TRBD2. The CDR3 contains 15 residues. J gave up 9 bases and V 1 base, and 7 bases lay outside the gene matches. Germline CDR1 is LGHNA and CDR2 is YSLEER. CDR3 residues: CASSQGSSGIAEQFF. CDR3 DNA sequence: TGCGCCAGCAGCCAAGGTTCTAGCGGGATCGCTGAGCAGTTCTTC.

CDR3 nucleotide sequence: TGTGCCAGCAGTTCCCCGGCTAGCGGGAGGGCCGTAACAGATACGCAGTATTTT. Translating it yields CASSSPASGRAVTDTQYF. The genes are TRBV28 and TRBJ2-3; 12 bases match TRBD2. Germline V gives CDR1 MDHEN, CDR2 SYDVKM. With 4 bases clipped from V and 3 bases from J, the junction kept 11 bases outside the gene matches. This CDR3 contains 18 residues.

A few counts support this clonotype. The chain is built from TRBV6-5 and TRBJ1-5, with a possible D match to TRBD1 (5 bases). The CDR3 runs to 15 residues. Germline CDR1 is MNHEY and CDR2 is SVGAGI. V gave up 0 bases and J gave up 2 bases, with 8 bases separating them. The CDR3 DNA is TGTGCCAGCAGTTACTCGGTACAGGGCAATCAGCCCCAGCATTTT. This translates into CASSYSVQGNQPQHF.

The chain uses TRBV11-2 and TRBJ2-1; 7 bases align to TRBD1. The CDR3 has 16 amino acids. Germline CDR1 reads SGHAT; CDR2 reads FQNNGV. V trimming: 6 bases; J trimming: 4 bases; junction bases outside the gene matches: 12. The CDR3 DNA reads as TGTGCCAGCAGTCACTCGACAGGGTTGGGGTACAATGAGCAGTTCTTC. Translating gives CASSHSTGLGYNEQFF.

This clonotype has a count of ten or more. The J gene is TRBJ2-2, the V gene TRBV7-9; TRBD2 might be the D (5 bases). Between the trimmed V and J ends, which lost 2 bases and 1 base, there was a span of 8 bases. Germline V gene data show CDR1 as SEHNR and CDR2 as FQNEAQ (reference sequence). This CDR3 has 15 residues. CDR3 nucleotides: TGTGCCAGCAGCTTAAGAGGGCGGAACACCGGGGAGCTGTTTTTT. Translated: CASSLRGRNTGELFF.

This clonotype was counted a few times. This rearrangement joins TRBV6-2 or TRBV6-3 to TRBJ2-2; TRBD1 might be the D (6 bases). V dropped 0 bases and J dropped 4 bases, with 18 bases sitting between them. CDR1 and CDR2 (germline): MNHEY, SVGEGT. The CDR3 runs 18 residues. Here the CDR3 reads CASSYSRWGRGGTGELFF. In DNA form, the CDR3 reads TGTGCCAGCAGTTACTCGAGATGGGGCAGGGGCGGCACCGGGGAGCTGTTTTTT.

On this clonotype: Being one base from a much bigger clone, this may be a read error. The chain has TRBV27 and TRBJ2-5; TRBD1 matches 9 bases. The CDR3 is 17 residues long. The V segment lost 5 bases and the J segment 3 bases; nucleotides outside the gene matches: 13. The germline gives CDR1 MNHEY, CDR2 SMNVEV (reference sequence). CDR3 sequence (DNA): TGTGCCAGCAGTGATTTGGGGACAGGGATTCGCGAAGAGACCCAGTACTTC. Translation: CASSDLGTGIREETQYF.

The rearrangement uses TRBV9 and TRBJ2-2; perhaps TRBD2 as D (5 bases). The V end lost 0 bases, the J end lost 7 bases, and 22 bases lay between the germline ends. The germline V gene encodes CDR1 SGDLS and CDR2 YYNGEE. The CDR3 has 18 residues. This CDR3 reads CASSVARMARERNGELFF. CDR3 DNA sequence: TGTGCCAGCAGCGTAGCTCGTATGGCGAGGGAAAGAAACGGGGAGCTGTTTTTT.

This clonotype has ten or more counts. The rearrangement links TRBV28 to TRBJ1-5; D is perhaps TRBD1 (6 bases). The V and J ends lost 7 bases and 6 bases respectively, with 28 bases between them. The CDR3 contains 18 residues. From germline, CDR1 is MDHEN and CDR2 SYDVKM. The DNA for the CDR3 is TGTGCCAGCACTCAGCAAAGGGGGTCGGGGGGTTTTGGTCAGCCCCAGCATTTT. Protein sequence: CASTQQRGSGGFGQPQHF.

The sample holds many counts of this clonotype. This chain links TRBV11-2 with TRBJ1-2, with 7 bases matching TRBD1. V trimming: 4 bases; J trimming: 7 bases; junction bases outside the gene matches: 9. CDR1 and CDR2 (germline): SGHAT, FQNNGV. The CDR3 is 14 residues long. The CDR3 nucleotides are TGTGCCAGCAGCTCTCTACAGGGGTTGGGTGGCTACACCTTC. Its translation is CASSSLQGLGGYTF.

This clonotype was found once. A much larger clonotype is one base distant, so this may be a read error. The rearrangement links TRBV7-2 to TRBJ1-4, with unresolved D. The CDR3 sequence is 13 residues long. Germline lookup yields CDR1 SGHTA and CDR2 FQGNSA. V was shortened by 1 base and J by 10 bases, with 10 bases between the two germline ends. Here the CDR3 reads CASSLVRLGKLFF. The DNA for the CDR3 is TGTGCCAGCAGCTTAGTCAGGTTGGGAAAACTGTTTTTT.

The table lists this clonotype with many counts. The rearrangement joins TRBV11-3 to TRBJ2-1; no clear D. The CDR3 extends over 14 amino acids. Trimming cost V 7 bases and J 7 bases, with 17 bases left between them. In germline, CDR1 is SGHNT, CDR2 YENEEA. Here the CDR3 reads CASNPREAWNEQFF. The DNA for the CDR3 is TGTGCCAGCAACCCTAGGGAAGCTTGGAATGAGCAGTTCTTC.

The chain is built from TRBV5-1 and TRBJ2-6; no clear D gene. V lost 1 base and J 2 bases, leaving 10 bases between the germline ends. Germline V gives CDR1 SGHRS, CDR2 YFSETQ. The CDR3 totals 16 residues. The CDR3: CASSLSAATGANVLTF. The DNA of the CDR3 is TGCGCCAGCAGCTTGTCGGCAGCAACTGGGGCCAACGTCCTGACTTTC.

CDR3 sequence (DNA): TGTGCCAGCAGCTCACAGGGGTCCGATGAGCAGTTCTTC. It is translated as CASSSQGSDEQFF. The chain links TRBV7-2 to TRBJ2-1; TRBD1 agrees at 7 bases. Germline assignment: CDR1 SGHTA and CDR2 FQGNSA. CDR3 size: 13 residues. V trimming: 4 bases; J trimming: 8 bases; junction bases outside the gene matches: 5.

CDR3 in amino acids: CASSLLGTGGGGDSYNEQFF. CDR3 bases: TGTGCCAGCAGCTTATTGGGCACGGGGGGGGGGGGAGACTCCTACAATGAGCAGTTCTTC. V gene TRBV7-3 combines with J gene TRBJ2-1; 8 bases are a match to TRBD2. CDR1 is SGHTA, CDR2 FQGTGA, per germline. The V segment lost 2 bases and the J segment 0 bases; nucleotides outside the gene matches: 15. This CDR3 region has 20 residues.

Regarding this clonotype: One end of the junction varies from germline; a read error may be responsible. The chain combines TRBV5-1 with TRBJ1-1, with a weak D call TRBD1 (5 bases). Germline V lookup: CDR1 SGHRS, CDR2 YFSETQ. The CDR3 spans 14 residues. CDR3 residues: CANSLRQTNTEAFF. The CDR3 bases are TGCGCCAACAGCTTGCGACAGACTAACACTGAAGCTTTCTTT.

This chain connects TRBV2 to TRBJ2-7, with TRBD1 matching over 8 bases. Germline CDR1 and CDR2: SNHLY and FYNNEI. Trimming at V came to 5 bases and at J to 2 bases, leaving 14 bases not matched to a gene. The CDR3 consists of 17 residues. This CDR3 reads CASSYPSTGQETYEQYF. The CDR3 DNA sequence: TGTGCCAGCAGTTATCCGTCCACGGGACAGGAGACCTACGAGCAGTACTTC. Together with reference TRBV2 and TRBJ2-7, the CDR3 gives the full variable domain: EPEVTQTPSHQVTQMGQEVILRCVPISNHLYFYWYRQILGQKVEFLVSFYNNEISEKSEIFDDQFSVERPDGSNFTLKIRSTKLEDSAMYFCASSYPSTGQETYEQYFGPGTRLTVT.

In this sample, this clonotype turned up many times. CDR3 DNA: TGTGCCAGCTCACGCGACAGGGGACTCTACGAGCAGTACTTC. The encoded protein is CASSRDRGLYEQYF. J is TRBJ2-7 and V is TRBV18; 8 positions agree with TRBD1. CDR1 is KGHSH, CDR2 LQKENI, per germline. The CDR3 contains 14 residues. Trimming cost V 4 bases and J 3 bases; bases outside gene matches: 5.

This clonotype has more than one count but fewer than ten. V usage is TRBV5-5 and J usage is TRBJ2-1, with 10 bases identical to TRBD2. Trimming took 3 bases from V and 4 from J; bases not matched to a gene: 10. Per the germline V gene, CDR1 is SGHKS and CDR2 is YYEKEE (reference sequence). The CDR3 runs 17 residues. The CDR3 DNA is TGTGCCAGCAGCTGGCGGAGGACTAGCGGCTTTTACAATGAGCAGTTCTTC. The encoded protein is CASSWRRTSGFYNEQFF.

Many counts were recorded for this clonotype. The CDR3 is CASSLEDRPDYEQYF. CDR3 DNA: TGTGCCAGCAGCTTGGAGGACAGGCCGGACTACGAGCAGTACTTC. The chain joins TRBV5-5 to TRBJ2-7; 7 nucleotides line up with TRBD1. Per germline, CDR1 SGHKS and CDR2 YYEKEE (reference sequence). Trimming at V came to 0 bases and at J to 3 bases, leaving 6 bases not matched to a gene. The CDR3 covers 15 residues.

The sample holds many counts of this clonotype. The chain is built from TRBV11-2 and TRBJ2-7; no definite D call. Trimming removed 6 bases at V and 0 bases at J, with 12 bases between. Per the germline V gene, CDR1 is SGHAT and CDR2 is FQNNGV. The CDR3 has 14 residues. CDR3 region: CASSPDSNSYEQYF. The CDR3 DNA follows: TGTGCCAGCAGTCCCGACTCGAACTCCTACGAGCAGTACTTC.

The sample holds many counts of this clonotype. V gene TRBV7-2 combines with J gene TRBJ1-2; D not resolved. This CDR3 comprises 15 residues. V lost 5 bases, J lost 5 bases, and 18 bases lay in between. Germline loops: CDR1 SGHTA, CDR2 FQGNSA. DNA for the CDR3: TGTGCCAGCAGCGTTAGGGTCCCCACAACTTATGGCTACACCTTC. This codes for CASSVRVPTTYGYTF.